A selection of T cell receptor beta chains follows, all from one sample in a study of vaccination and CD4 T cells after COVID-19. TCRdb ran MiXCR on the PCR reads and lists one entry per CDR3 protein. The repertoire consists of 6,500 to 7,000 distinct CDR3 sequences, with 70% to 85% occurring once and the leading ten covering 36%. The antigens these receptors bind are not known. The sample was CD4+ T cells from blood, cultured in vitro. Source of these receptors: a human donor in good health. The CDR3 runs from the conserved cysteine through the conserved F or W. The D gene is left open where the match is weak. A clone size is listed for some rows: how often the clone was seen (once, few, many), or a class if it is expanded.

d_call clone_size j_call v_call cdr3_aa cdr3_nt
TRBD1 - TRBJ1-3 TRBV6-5 CASSSGTGFYTIYF TGTGCCAGCAGTTCGGGGACAGGGTTTTACACCATATATTTT
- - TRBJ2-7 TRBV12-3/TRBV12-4 CASSLADKISYEQYF TGTGCCAGCAGTTTGGCGGACAAAATCTCCTACGAGCAGTACTTC
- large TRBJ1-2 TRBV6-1 CASSEGPQYGYTF TGTGCCAGCAGTGAAGGGCCGCAATATGGCTACACCTTC
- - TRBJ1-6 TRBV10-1 CASSDSFSGTLHF TGCGCCAGCAGTGATTCTTTTTCGGGGACCCTCCACTTT
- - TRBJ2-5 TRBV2 CASSVGHQETQYF TGTGCCAGCAGTGTGGGTCACCAAGAGACCCAGTACTTC
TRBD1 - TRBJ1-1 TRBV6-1 CASRGRDSWNTEAFF TGTGCCAGCAGGGGGAGGGACAGTTGGAACACTGAAGCTTTCTTT
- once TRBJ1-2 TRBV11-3 CASSHRQPAYGYTF TGTGCCAGCAGCCACCGACAGCCAGCCTATGGCTACACCTTC
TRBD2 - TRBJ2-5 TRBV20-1 CSANLAGEETQYF TGCAGTGCTAACTTAGCGGGAGAAGAGACCCAGTACTTC
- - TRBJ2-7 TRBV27 CASSLGVSGYPEQYF TGTGCCAGCAGTTTAGGAGTCTCGGGGTACCCTGAGCAGTACTTC
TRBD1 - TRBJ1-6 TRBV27 CASSLTGEGSPLHF TGTGCCAGCAGCCTGACAGGGGAAGGCTCACCCCTCCACTTT
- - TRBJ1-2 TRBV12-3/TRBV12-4 CASSLGGVNYGYTF TGTGCCAGCAGTTTAGGCGGCGTGAACTATGGCTACACCTTC
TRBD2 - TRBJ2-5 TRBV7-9 CASRQFSGRSETQYF TGTGCCAGTCGGCAATTTAGCGGGAGGTCGGAGACCCAGTACTTC
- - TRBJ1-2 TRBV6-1 CASSQTQGVYGYTF TGTGCCAGCAGCCAAACACAGGGAGTATATGGCTACACCTTC
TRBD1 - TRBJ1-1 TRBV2 CASSAWTGNTEAFF TGTGCCAGCAGTGCTTGGACAGGGAACACTGAAGCTTTCTTT
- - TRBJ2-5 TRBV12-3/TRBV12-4 CASSLRTRETQYF TGTGCCAGCAGTTTAAGGACCCGAGAGACCCAGTACTTC
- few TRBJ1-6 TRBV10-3 CAISEFNVSLHF TGTGCCATCAGTGAGTTCAACGTCAGTCTCCACTTT
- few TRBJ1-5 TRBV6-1 CASTRGGYQPQHF TGTGCCAGCACCAGAGGGGGGTATCAGCCCCAGCATTTT
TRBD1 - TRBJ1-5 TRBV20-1 CSATPGGVVNQPQHF TGCAGTGCGACCCCAGGGGGCGTAGTCAATCAGCCCCAGCATTTT
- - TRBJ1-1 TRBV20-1 CSAAGTRAPEAFF TGCAGTGCTGCCGGGACTAGAGCGCCTGAAGCTTTCTTT
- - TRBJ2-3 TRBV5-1 CASSYIRDTQYF TGCGCCAGCAGTTACATACGGGATACGCAGTATTTT
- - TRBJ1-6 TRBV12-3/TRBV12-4 CASSLRGSPLHF TGTGCCAGCAGTCTCAGGGGTTCACCCCTCCACTTT
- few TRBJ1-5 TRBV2 CASTYSSGQPQHF TGTGCCAGCACCTACTCCTCTGGTCAGCCCCAGCATTTT
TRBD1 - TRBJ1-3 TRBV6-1 CASSEFPRQGGSGNTIYF TGTGCCAGCAGTGAATTCCCCCGACAGGGCGGCAGTGGAAACACCATATATTTT
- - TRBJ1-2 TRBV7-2 CASSRGEGQGSGYTF TGTGCCAGCAGCAGAGGAGAAGGGCAGGGGAGCGGCTACACCTTC
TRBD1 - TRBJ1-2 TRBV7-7 CASSLGSGTGDFGYGYTF TGTGCCAGCAGCCTCGGCAGCGGGACAGGGGATTTTGGCTATGGCTACACCTTC
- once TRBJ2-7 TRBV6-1 CASSEQGWAYEQYF TGTGCCAGCAGTGAACAGGGTTGGGCCTACGAGCAGTACTTC
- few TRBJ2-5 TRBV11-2 CASSLWGSGGQPNLWLQETQYF TGTGCCAGCAGCTTATGGGGGTCGGGGGGACAGCCTAACCTTTGGCTTCAAGAGACCCAGTACTTC
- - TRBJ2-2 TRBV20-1 CSARRRQNGELFF TGCAGTGCTAGACGACGGCAGAACGGGGAGCTGTTTTTT
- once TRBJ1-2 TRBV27 CASRPPGAYGYTF TGTGCCAGCAGACCTCCGGGGGCCTATGGCTACACCTTC
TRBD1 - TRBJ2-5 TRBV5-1 CASSFGTGQETQYF TGCGCCAGCAGCTTCGGGACAGGCCAAGAGACCCAGTACTTC
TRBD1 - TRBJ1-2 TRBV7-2 CASSHLRRQGPHGYTF TGTGCCAGCAGCCACCTCCGGAGACAGGGCCCCCATGGCTACACCTTC
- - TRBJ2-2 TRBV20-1 CSAREGLWNTGELFF TGCAGTGCTAGAGAGGGACTTTGGAACACCGGGGAGCTGTTTTTT
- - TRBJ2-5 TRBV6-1 CASSEVLGSGETQYF TGTGCCAGCAGTGAAGTCTTGGGATCTGGGGAGACCCAGTACTTC
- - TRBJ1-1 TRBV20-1 CSAPPGLNSEAFF TGCAGTGCTCCACCCGGACTGAACTCTGAAGCTTTCTTT
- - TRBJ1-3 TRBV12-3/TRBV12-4 CASSLSSGNTIYF TGTGCCAGCAGTTTGAGCTCTGGAAACACCATATATTTT
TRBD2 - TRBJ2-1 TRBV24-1 CATSDLGTSGSGEQFF TGTGCCACCAGTGATTTGGGGACTAGCGGGAGCGGGGAGCAGTTCTTC
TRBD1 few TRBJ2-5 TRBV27 CASSHLTGGETQYF TGTGCCAGCAGCCACCTGACAGGGGGAGAGACCCAGTACTTC
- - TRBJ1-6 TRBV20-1 CSAVGKLNSPLHF TGCAGTGCCGTCGGTAAATTGAATTCACCCCTCCACTTT
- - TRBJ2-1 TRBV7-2 CASRGVLGPSLNEQFF TGTGCCAGTCGAGGGGTTTTGGGGCCCAGCCTCAATGAGCAGTTCTTC
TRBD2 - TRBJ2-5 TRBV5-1 CASSFSGGSRGRETQYF TGCGCCAGCAGCTTCTCGGGCGGGAGTCGTGGAAGAGAGACCCAGTACTTC
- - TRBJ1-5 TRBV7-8 CASSSGQYNQPQHF TGTGCCAGCAGCTCCGGACAGTACAATCAGCCCCAGCATTTT
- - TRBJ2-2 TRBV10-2 CASMSGEQNTGELFF TGCGCCAGCATGTCGGGGGAGCAAAACACCGGGGAGCTGTTTTTT
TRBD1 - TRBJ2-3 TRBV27 CASSFRDRATQYF TGTGCCAGCAGTTTCAGAGACAGGGCTACGCAGTATTTT
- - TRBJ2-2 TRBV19 CASSIVQGANTGELFF TGTGCCAGTAGTATAGTACAGGGAGCGAACACCGGGGAGCTGTTTTTT
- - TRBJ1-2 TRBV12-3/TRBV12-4 CASSLADYGYTF TGTGCCAGCAGTTTGGCGGACTATGGCTACACCTTC